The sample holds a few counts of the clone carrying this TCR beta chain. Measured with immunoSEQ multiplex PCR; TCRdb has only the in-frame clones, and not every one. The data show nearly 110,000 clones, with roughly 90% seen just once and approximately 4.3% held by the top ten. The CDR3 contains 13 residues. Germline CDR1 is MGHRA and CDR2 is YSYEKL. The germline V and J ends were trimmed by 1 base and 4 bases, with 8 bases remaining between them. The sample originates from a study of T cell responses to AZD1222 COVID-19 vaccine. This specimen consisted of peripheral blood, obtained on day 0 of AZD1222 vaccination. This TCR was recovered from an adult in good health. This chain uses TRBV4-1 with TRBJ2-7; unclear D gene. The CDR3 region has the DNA TGCGCCAGCAGCCAAGCCGCTTTTTACGAGCAGTACTTC. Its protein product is CASSQAAFYEQYF.